This T cell receptor (beta chain) derives from a study of T-cell reconstitution after alpha-beta-depleted transplantation in children. Unique molecular identifiers were built into the TCRbeta library. TCRdb reanalysed the PCR reads using MiXCR and keeps one entry per CDR3 protein. The table lists over 550,000 distinct CDR3 sequences, 8% to 11% of them singletons. The CDR3 contains 14 residues. The V gene end was trimmed by 5 bases and the J gene end by 7 bases; junction bases not matched to a gene: 11. The germline CDR1 and CDR2 sequences are SEHNR and FQNEAQ (reference sequence). The chain links TRBV7-9 to TRBJ2-7, with TRBD2 matching 7 bases. This sample comprised PBMCs from the stem cell graft donor, obtained from the stem cell graft. The clonotype was recovered from a human donor who donated a stem cell graft to a child with acute myeloid leukemia. This chain's CDR3 is CASSPLLAAGEQYF. The CDR3 DNA reads TGTGCCAGCAGCCCGCTCCTAGCGGCGGGGGAGCAGTACTTC.